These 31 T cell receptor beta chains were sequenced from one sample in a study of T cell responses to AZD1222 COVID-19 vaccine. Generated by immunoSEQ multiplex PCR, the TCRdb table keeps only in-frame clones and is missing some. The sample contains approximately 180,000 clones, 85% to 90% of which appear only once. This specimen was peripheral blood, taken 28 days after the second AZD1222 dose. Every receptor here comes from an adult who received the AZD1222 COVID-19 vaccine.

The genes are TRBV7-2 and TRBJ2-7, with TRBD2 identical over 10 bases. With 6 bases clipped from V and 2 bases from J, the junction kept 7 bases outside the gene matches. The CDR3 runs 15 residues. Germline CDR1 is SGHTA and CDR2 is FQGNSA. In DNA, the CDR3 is TGTGCCAGCAGTCTAACTAGCGGGGCCCCCTACGAGCAGTACTTC. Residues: CASSLTSGAPYEQYF.

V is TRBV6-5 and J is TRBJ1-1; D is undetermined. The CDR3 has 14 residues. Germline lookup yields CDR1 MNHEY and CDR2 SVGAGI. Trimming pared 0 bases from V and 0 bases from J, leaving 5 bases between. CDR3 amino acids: CASSYSRVNTEAFF. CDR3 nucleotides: TGTGCCAGCAGTTACTCAAGAGTGAACACTGAAGCTTTCTTT.

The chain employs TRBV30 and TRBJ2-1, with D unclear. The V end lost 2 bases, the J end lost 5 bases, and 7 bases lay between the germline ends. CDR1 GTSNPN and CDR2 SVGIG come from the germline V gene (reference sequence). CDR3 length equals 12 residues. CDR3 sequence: CAWSPENNEQFF. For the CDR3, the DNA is TGTGCCTGGAGTCCCGAAAACAATGAGCAGTTCTTC.

CDR3 DNA: TGTGCCAGCAGCCAAGACCTCCAAGGGGACACTGAAGCTTTCTTT. It specifies CASSQDLQGDTEAFF. The chain carries TRBV4-2 and TRBJ1-1, with D maybe TRBD1 (5 bases). The V end lost 0 bases, the J end lost 3 bases, and 11 bases lay between the germline ends. The CDR3 length is 15 residues. CDR1 LGHNA and CDR2 YNFKEQ come from the germline V gene.

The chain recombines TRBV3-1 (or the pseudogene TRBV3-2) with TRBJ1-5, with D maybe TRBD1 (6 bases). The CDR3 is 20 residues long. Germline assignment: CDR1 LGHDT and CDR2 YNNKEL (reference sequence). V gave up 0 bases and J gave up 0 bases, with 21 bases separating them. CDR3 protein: CASSQDPDSPHSYSNQPQHF. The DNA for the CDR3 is TGTGCCAGCAGCCAAGATCCGGACAGCCCTCACAGCTATAGCAATCAGCCCCAGCATTTT.

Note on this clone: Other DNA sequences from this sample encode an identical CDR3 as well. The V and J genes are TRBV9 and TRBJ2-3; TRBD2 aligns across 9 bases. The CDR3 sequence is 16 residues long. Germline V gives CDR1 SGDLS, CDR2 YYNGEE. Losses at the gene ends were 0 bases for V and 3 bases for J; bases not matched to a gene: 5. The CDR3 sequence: CASSVAAGGPTDTQYF. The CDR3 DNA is TGTGCCAGCAGCGTAGCGGCGGGAGGGCCTACAGATACGCAGTATTTT.

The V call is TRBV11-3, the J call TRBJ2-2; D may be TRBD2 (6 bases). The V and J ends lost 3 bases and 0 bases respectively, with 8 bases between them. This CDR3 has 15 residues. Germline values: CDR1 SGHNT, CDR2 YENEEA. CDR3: CASSLGGANTGELFF. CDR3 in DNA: TGTGCCAGCAGCTTGGGAGGAGCGAACACCGGGGAGCTGTTTTTT.

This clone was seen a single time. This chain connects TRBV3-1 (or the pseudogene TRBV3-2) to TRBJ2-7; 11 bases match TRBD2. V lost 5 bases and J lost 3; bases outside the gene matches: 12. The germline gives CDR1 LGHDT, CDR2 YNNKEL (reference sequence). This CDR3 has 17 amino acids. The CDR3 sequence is CASSARLGTSGIYEQYF. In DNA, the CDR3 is TGTGCCAGCAGCGCCCGTCTCGGGACTAGCGGCATCTACGAGCAGTACTTC.

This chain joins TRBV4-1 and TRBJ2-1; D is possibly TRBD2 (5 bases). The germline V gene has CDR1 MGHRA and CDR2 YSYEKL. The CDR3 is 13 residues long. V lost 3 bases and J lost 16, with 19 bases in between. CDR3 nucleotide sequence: TGCGCCAGCAGCCACCCCGGAAGGCTAGCAACCTTCTTC. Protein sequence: CASSHPGRLATFF.

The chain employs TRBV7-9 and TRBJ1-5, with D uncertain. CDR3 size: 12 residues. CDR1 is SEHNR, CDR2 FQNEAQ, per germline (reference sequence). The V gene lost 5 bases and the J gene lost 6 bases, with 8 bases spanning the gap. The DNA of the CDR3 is TGTGCCAGCAGCGATGGCGGTCAGCCCCAGCATTTT. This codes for CASSDGGQPQHF. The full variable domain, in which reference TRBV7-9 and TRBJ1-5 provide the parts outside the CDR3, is DTGVSQNPRHKITKRGQNVTFRCDPISEHNRLYWYRQTLGQGPEFLTYFQNEAQLEKSRLLSDRFSAERPKGSFSTLEIQRTEQGDSAMYLCASSDGGQPQHFGDGTRLSIL.

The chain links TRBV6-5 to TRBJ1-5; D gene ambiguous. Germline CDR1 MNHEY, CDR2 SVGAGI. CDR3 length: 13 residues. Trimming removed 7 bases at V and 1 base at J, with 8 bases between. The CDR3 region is CASTPVSNQPQHF. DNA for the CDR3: TGTGCCAGCACGCCGGTCAGCAATCAGCCCCAGCATTTT.

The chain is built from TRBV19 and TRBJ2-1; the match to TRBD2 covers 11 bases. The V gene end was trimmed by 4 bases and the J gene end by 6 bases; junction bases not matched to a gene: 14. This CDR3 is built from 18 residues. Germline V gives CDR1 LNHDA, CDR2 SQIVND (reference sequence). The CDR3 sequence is CASSRDSPGTSGINEQFF. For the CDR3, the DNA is TGTGCCAGTAGTAGGGACAGCCCCGGGACTAGCGGTATCAATGAGCAGTTCTTC.

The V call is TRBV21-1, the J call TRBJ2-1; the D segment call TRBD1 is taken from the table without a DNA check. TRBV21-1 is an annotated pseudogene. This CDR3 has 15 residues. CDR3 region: CASSSNRTVYNEQFF. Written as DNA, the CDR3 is TGTGCCAGCAGCTCTAATCGGACAGTTTACAATGAGCAGTTCTTC.

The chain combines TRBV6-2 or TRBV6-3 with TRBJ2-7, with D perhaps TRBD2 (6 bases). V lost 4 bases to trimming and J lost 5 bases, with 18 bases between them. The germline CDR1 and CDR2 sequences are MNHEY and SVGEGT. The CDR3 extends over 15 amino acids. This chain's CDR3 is CASSSLPGSLNEQYF. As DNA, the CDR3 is TGTGCCAGCAGTTCGTTACCCGGGAGTTTAAACGAGCAGTACTTC.

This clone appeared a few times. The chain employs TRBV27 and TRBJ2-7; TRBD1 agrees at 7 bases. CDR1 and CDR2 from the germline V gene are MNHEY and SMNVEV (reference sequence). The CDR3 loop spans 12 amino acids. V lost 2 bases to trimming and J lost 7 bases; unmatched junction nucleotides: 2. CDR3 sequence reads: CASSLRGLEQYF. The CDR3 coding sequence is TGTGCCAGCAGTTTAAGGGGGCTGGAGCAGTACTTC.

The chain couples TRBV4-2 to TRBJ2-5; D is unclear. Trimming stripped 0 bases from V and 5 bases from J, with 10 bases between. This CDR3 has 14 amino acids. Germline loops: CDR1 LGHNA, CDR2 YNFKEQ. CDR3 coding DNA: TGTGCCAGCAGCCAAGACGGCCAGCAGGAGACCCAGTACTTC. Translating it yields CASSQDGQQETQYF.

In DNA form, the CDR3 reads TGTGCCAGCAGCCAATCTCATACAGGTGGGGGGTCTGGAAACACCATATATTTT. It yields the protein CASSQSHTGGGSGNTIYF. The J gene is TRBJ1-3, the V gene TRBV9; a weak D match, TRBD1 (5 bases). The CDR3 is 18 residues long. The V gene's germline CDR1 is SGDLS and CDR2 YYNGEE. Trimming removed 4 bases from V and 1 base from J, with 21 bases in between.

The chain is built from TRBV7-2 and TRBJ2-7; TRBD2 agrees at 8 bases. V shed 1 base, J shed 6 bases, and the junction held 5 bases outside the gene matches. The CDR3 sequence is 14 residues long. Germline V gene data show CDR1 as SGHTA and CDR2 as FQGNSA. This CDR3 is CASSLVAGRAEQYF. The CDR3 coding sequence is TGTGCCAGCAGCTTAGTAGCCGGGAGGGCCGAGCAGTACTTC.

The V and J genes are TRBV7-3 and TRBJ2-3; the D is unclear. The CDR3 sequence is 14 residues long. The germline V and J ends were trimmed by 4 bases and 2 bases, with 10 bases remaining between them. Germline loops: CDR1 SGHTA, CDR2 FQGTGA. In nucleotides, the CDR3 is TGTGCCAGCAGCTCCGCTGGCGCCACAGATACGCAGTATTTT. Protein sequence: CASSSAGATDTQYF. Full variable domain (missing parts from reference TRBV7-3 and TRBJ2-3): GAGVSQTPSNKVTEKGKYVELRCDPISGHTALYWYRQSLGQGPEFLIYFQGTGAADDSGLPNDRFFAVRPEGSVSTLKIQRTERGDSAVYLCASSSAGATDTQYFGPGTRLTVL.

The CDR3, as DNA: TGTGCCAGCAGCGGGACAGGGAAGAACACTGAAGCTTTCTTT. It specifies CASSGTGKNTEAFF. The chain is built from TRBV2 and TRBJ1-1, with 9 bases lining up with TRBD1. CDR1 is SNHLY and CDR2 is FYNNEI in the germline V gene. Trimming took 6 bases from V and 1 from J; bases not matched to a gene: 3. CDR3 size: 14 residues.

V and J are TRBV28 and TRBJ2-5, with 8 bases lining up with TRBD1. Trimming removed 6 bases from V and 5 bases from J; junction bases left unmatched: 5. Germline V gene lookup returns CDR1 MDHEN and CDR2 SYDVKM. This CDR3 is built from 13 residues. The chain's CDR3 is CASRRQGSETQYF. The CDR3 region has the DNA TGTGCCAGCAGACGACAGGGGAGTGAGACCCAGTACTTC.

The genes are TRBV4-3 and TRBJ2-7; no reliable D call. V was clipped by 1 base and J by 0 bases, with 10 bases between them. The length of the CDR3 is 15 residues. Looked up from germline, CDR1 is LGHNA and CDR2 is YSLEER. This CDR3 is CASSQGTASSYEQYF. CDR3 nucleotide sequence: TGCGCCAGCAGCCAAGGAACAGCGAGCTCCTACGAGCAGTACTTC.

The CDR3 is CASSYGGQDPTVYEQYF. For the CDR3, the DNA is TGTGCCAGCAGTTACGGAGGACAGGATCCTACGGTGTACGAGCAGTACTTC. The chain joins TRBV6-7 to TRBJ2-7; 7 bases match TRBD1. TRBV6-7 is labeled an ORF, and its function is uncertain. This CDR3 contains 17 residues. After removal of 2 bases from V and 4 bases from J, the junction contained 14 bases not matched to a gene.

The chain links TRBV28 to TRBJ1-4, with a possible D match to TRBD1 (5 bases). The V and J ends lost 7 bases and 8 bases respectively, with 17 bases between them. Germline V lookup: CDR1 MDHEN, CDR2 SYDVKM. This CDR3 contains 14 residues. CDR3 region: CASMVGGGGEKLFF. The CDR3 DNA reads TGTGCCAGCATGGTTGGGGGAGGTGGGGAAAAACTGTTTTTT.

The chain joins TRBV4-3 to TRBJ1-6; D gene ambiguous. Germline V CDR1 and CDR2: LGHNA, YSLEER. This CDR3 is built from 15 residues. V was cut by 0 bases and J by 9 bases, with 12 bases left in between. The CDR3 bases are TGCGCCAGCAGCCAAGAAGCAGCGATAATTTCACCCCTCCACTTT. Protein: CASSQEAAIISPLHF.

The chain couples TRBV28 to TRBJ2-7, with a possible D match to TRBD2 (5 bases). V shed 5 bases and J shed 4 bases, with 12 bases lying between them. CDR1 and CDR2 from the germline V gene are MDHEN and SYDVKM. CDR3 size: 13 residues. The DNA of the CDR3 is TGTGCCAGCAGTCTCCCGGGGTCATACGAGCAGTACTTC. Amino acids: CASSLPGSYEQYF. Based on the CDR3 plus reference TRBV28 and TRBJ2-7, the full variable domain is DVKVTQSSRYLVKRTGEKVFLECVQDMDHENMFWYRQDPGLGLRLIYFSYDVKMKEKGDIPEGYSVSREKKERFSLILESASTNQTSMYLCASSLPGSYEQYFGPGTRLTVT.

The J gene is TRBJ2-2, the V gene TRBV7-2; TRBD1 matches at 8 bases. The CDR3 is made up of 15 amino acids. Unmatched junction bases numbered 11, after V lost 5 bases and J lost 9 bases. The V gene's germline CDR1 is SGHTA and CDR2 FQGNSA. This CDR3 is CASSPGTGVPRELFF. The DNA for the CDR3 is TGTGCCAGCAGCCCCGGGACAGGCGTTCCCCGGGAGCTGTTTTTT.

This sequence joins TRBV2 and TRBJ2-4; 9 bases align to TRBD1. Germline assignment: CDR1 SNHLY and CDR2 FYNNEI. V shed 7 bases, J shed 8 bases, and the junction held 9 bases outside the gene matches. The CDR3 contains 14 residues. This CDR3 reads CASNTGQGVDIQYF. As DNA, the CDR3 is TGTGCCAGCAACACGGGACAGGGCGTAGACATTCAGTACTTC.

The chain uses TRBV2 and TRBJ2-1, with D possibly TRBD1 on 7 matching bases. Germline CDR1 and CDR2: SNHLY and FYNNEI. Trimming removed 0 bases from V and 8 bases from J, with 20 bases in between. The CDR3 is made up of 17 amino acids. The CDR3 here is CASSEAPTGYSSDEQFF. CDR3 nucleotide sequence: TGTGCCAGCAGTGAAGCTCCGACAGGGTACTCTAGCGATGAGCAGTTCTTC.

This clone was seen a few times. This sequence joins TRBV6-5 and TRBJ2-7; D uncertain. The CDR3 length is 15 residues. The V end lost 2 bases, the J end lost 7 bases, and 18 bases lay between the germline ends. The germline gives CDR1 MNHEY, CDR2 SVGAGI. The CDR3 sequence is CASSYRNDPRREQYF. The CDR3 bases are TGTGCCAGCAGTTACCGAAACGACCCACGTCGAGAGCAGTACTTC.

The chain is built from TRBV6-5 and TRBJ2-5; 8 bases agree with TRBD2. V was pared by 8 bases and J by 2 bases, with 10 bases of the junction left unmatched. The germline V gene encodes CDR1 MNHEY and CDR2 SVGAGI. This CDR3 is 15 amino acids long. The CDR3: CASHPGRAGQETQYF. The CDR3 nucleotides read TGTGCCAGCCATCCCGGGAGGGCGGGGCAAGAGACCCAGTACTTC.